This T cell receptor beta chain was sequenced in a study of CD8+CD57+ T cells in acquired aplastic anemia (dated 2018 in TCRdb). A note on the overall study: On average, sorted CD4+ and CD8+ cells yielded approximately 3 ug of extracted DNA, with a range of about 0.18 to 30 ug. Mean read counts for healthy donor samples were about 9.8 million for CD4+ cells and about 12 million for CD8+ cells.

The investigation overall reported the following: Although twenty-nine CD8+ CDR3 sequences were shared by patients and controls, these sequences appeared highly expressed in patients and within the immunodominant clones of patients. Between patients and healthy controls, no significant difference in CD8+ Simpson's diversity was found (P=0.060).

Turning to this clonotype: The specificity of this receptor is unknown. No base quality information exists; no much larger clone differs at one position.

Genomic DNA was used as template for profiling of TCR beta VDJ combinations and CDR3 sequences. An Illumina HiSeq 2000 was the platform used for TCR repertoire sequencing. The authors' analysis ran thus. TRBV/TRBJ rearrangement plots, CDR3 size and DJ length profiles, and Simpson's diversity index were used to evaluate the repertoires. Whichever DNA sequence was most abundant in the deep sequencing data was defined as the immunodominant clone. CDR3 amino acid sequences were screened for sharing across subjects and compared with published repertoires and the VDJdb database. TCRdb reprocessing: public reads trimmed at Q25 with fastp, clones called with MiXCR, in-frame beta chains kept. A single entry per CDR3 protein holds the most common genes and DNA from its merged rows. The V and J calls come from TCRdb's annotation, not from the publication. This sample holds about 210,000 distinct CDR3 sequences; around 32% were observed only once. The ten largest clones take up around 1.1% of the sample.

Here V drops 2 bases and J drops 9 bases, and the junction holds 12 bases not matched to any gene. The germline V gene provides CDR1 MGHRA and CDR2 YSYEKL. From the cysteine up to the phenylalanine, the CDR3 has a length of 16 residues. Kept here is only the CDR3 DNA, which spans 48 bases and is read in frame from base 1. In the study, sorted CD4+ and CD8+ blood T cells from patients with severe aplastic anemia and from healthy subjects underwent deep sequencing of TCR repertoires. Ficoll-Paque density gradient centrifugation was used to isolate peripheral blood mononuclear cells. Before DNA extraction, CD4+ and CD8+ T cells were sorted with FACS or magnetic beads.

The V and J segments used are TRBV4-1 and TRBJ2-2; 7 of the junction bases match TRBD1. The sequence derives from a human donor in good health, serving as a control. Specimen: sorted CD4+, CD8+, or CD8+CD57+ T cells (not recorded which) from PBMCs. The CDR3 protein: CASSQPPASTGRELFF. The DNA sequence follows: TGCGCCAGCAGCCAACCCCCAGCATCGACAGGGCGGGAGCTGTTTTTT.